The 7 T cell receptor beta chains presented below share a single source sample, sequenced in a study of T cells in Graves' hyperthyroidism and ophthalmopathy. RNA transcripts gave rise to amplified TCR beta CDR3 regions. First-round RT-PCR targeting the TCR CDR3 was performed with the HTBI primer set. MiXCR, run by TCRdb on the multiplex PCR reads, gives a single entry per CDR3 protein. The profile shows over 650,000 distinct CDR3 sequences, about 45% of them singletons. The sequencing sample was made of peripheral blood or thyroid tissue (not recorded which). Receptors originate from an adult man with Graves' disease, either hyperthyroidism or ophthalmopathy (not recorded which).

The CDR3 coding sequence is TGTGCCAGCACAACAATTCAGGGGTCGCGGGAAAAACTGTTTTTT. Protein sequence: CASTTIQGSREKLFF. J is TRBJ1-4 and V is TRBV6-5; TRBD1 is a possible D gene (6 bases). Trimming took 7 bases from V and 8 from J, leaving 20 bases between them. The CDR3 length is 15 residues. Germline assignment: CDR1 MNHEY and CDR2 SVGAGI.

This clonotype was picked up many times. The rearrangement joins TRBV29-1 to TRBJ1-1; a possible D gene is TRBD1 (5 bases). The CDR3 sequence is 13 residues long. Per the germline V gene, CDR1 is SQVTM and CDR2 is ANQGSEA. Between the trimmed V and J ends, which lost 7 bases and 1 base, there was a span of 13 bases. The CDR3 DNA reads TGCAGCGATTCCGGGACGGGGAACACTGAAGCTTTCTTT. It encodes CSDSGTGNTEAFF.

A few counts support this clonotype. The chain has TRBV7-2 and TRBJ1-2, with 9 bases aligning to TRBD1. From germline, CDR1 is SGHTA and CDR2 FQGNSA. Trimming took 5 bases from V and 5 from J; bases not matched to a gene: 15. The CDR3 spans 17 residues. CDR3 sequence: CASSPPGTGRGSYGYTF. CDR3 nucleotide sequence: TGTGCCAGCAGCCCACCTGGGACAGGGAGGGGATCTTATGGCTACACCTTC.

The rearrangement joins TRBV29-1 to TRBJ2-7; tentative D call: TRBD2 (6 bases). Trimming removed 7 bases from V and 5 bases from J, with 15 bases in between. Germline V gives CDR1 SQVTM, CDR2 ANQGSEA. The CDR3 runs 12 residues. The CDR3 bases are TGCAGCGGACTAGGGGAGGAAAACGAGCAGTACTTC. This gives the protein CSGLGEENEQYF.

The rearrangement links TRBV19 to TRBJ1-5, with TRBD1 identical over 7 bases. CDR1 and CDR2 (germline): LNHDA, SQIVND (reference sequence). The length of the CDR3 is 18 residues. With V trimmed by 0 bases and J by 3 bases, 11 bases remained unmatched. The CDR3 DNA reads as TGTGCCAGTAGTATAGATAATAGGGACAGAAGATACAATCAGCCCCAGCATTTT. Protein sequence: CASSIDNRDRRYNQPQHF.

The table lists this clonotype with many counts. The chain joins TRBV7-8 to TRBJ2-7, with TRBD1 identical over 8 bases. Trimming at V came to 5 bases and at J to 1 base, leaving 4 bases not matched to a gene. This CDR3 contains 14 residues. Germline V lookup: CDR1 SGHVS, CDR2 FQNEAQ. The CDR3: CASSPGGRSYEQYF. The DNA of the CDR3 is TGTGCCAGCAGCCCAGGGGGCAGGTCCTACGAGCAGTACTTC.

This chain links TRBV10-3 with TRBJ1-5; D not certain. The CDR3 length is 14 residues. Germline V gene lookup returns CDR1 ENHRY and CDR2 SYGVKD. The V gene lost 9 bases and the J gene lost 6 bases, with 18 bases spanning the gap. In DNA, the CDR3 is TGTGCCATTTCCCTTTCCCCTCTTGGTCAGCCCCAGCATTTT. Residues: CAISLSPLGQPQHF.